Here is one T cell receptor beta chain with its context. Study processing details: Amplification of reference gene primers was used by the study to estimate nucleated cell counts. Profiled with immunoSEQ multiplex PCR; TCRdb holds only in-frame clones, not every one. V, J and clone size are those of that table, while D and trimming were read from the DNA. The table has around 150,000 clones, more than 75% seen once. This sample stems from a study of blood T cell repertoires in COVID-19. About the research overall: Sites across the United States, Italy and Spain contributed samples from acute and convalescent COVID-19. Sources were T cells, B-cell-depleted T cells, or PBMCs; the material itself was cDNA or gDNA.

From germline, CDR1 is MNHEY and CDR2 SVGEGT. CDR3 size: 17 residues. J was trimmed by 4 bases and V by 2 bases; bases with no gene match: 8. The clonotype comes from a man in his sixties who had recovered from COVID-19. Source material: peripheral blood. The gene calls are TRBV6-2 or TRBV6-3 and TRBJ2-2, with TRBD2 matching 9 bases. CDR3 nucleotides: TGTGCCAGCAGTTACGCGGTGCGGGAGGGGTTCACCGGGGAGCTGTTTTTT. This encodes CASSYAVREGFTGELFF.